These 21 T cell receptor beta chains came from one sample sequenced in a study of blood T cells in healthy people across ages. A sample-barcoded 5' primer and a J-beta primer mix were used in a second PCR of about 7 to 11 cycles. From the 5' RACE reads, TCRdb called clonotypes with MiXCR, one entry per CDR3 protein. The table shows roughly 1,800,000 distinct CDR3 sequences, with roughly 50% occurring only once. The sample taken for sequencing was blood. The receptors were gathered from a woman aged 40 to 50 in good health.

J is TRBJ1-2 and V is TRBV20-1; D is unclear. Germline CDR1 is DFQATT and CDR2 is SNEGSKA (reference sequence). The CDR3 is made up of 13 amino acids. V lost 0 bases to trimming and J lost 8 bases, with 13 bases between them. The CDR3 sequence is CSARDLGSGGYTF. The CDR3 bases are TGCAGTGCTAGAGATTTGGGGTCTGGCGGCTACACCTTC.

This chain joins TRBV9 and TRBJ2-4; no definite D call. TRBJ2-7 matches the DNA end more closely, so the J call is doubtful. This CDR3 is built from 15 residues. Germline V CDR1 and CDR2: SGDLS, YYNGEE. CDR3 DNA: TGTGCCAGCAGCGTAGGGGCATTTGAGGTTGGCGAGCAGTACTTC. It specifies CASSVGAFEVGEQYF.

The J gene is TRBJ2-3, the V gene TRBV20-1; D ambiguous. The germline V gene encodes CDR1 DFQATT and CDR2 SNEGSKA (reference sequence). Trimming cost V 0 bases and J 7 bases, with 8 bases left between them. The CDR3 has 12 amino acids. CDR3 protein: CSARDVGYTQYF. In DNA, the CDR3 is TGCAGTGCTAGAGATGTGGGCTATACGCAGTATTTT.

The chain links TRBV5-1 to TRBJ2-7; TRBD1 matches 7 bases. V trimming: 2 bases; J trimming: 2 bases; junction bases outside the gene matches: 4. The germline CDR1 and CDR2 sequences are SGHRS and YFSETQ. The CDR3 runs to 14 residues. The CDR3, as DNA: TGCGCCAGCAGCTTAAAGGGGGCAACCTACGAGCAGTACTTC. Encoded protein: CASSLKGATYEQYF.

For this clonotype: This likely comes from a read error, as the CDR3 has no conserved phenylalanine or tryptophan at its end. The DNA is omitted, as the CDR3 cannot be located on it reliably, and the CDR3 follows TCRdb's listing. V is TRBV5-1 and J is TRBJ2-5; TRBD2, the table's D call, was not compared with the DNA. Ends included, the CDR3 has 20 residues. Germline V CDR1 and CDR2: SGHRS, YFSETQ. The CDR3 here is CASSLVGTSPNEQYFGPGTL.

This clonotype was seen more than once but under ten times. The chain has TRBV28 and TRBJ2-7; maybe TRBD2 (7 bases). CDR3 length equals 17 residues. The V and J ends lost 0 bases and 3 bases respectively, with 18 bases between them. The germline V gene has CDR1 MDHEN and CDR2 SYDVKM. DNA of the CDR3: TGTGCCAGCAGTTTATGGGGAGGGGGAGAGTTGATCTACGAGCAGTACTTC. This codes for CASSLWGGGELIYEQYF.

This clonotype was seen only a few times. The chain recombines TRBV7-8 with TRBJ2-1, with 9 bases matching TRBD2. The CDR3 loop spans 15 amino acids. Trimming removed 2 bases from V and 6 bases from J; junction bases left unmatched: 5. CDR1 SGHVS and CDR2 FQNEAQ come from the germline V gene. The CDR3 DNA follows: TGTGCCAGCAGCTTACTCGGCGGGGGGGCCAATGAGCAGTTCTTC. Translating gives CASSLLGGGANEQFF.

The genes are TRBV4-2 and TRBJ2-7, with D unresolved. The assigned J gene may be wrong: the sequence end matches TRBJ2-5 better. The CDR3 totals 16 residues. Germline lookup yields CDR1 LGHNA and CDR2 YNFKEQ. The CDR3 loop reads CASSQDVSSRMETQYF. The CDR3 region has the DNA TGTGCCAGCAGCCAAGATGTTTCTTCCAGAATGGAGACCCAGTACTTC.

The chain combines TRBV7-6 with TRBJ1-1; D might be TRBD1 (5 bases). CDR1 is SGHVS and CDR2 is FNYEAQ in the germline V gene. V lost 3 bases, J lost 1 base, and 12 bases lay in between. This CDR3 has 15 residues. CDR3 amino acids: CASSFGDSPNTEAFF. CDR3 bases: TGTGCCAGCAGCTTCGGAGACAGCCCGAACACTGAAGCTTTCTTT.

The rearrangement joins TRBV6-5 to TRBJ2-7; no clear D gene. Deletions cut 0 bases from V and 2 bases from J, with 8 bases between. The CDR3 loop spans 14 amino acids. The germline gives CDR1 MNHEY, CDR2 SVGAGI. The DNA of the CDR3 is TGTGCCAGCAGTTACTCTCAGGCAACCTACGAGCAGTACTTC. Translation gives CASSYSQATYEQYF.

Written as DNA, the CDR3 is TGTGCCAGCAGTGACGGGACAGGGGGATGGCAGTACTTC. Encoded protein: CASSDGTGGWQYF. The genes are TRBV6-6 and TRBJ2-7, with 11 bases lining up with TRBD1. Germline V gene sequence: CDR1 MNHNY, CDR2 SVGAGI (reference sequence). V gave up 5 bases and J gave up 9 bases; unmatched junction bases: 6. The CDR3 is 13 amino acids.

CDR3 residues: CASRSGAQTEAFF. CDR3 sequence (DNA): TGTGCCAGCAGATCGGGGGCCCAGACTGAAGCTTTCTTT. The chain links TRBV2 to TRBJ1-1; TRBD1 is a possible D gene (6 bases). The CDR3 is 13 amino acids. Germline-derived CDR1 and CDR2 are SNHLY and FYNNEI. Trimming stripped 6 bases from V and 5 bases from J, with 13 bases between.

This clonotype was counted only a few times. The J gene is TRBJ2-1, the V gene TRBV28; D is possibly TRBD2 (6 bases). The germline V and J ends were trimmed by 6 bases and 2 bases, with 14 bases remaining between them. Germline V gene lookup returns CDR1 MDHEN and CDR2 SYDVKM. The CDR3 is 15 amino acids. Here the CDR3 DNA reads TGTGCCAGCAGCGGAGGGACGATCGCCTACAATGAGCAGTTCTTC. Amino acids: CASSGGTIAYNEQFF.

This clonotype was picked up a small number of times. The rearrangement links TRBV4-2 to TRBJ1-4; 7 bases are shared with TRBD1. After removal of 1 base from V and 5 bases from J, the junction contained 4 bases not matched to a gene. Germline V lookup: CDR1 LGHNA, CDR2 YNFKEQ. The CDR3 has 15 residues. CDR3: CASSQAGGLNEKLFF. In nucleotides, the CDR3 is TGTGCCAGCAGCCAAGCAGGGGGATTGAATGAAAAACTGTTTTTT.

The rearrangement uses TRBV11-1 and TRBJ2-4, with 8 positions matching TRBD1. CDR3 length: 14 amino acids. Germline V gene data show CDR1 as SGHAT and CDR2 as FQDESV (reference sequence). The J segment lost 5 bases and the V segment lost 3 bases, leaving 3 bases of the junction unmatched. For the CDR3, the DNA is TGTGCCAGCAGCTTCCTGGGACAGGAAAACATTCAGTACTTC. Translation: CASSFLGQENIQYF.

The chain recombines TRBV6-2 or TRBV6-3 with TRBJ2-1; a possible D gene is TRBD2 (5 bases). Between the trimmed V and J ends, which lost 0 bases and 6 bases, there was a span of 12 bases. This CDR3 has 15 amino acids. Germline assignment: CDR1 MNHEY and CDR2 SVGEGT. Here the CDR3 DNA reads TGTGCCAGCAGTTACTCCGGGAATTCGGGCAATGAGCAGTTCTTC. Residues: CASSYSGNSGNEQFF.

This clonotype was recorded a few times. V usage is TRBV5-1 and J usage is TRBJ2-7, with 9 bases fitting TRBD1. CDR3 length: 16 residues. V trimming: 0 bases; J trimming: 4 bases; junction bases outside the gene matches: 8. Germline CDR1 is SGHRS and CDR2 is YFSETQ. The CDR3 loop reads CASSLARGTGRYEQYF. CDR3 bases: TGCGCCAGCAGCTTGGCGAGGGGGACAGGGCGATACGAGCAGTACTTC. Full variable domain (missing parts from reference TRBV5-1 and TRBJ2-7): KAGVTQTPRYLIKTRGQQVTLSCSPISGHRSVSWYQQTPGQGLQFLFEYFSETQRNKGNFPGRFSGRQFSNSRSEMNVSTLELGDSALYLCASSLARGTGRYEQYFGPGTRLTVT.

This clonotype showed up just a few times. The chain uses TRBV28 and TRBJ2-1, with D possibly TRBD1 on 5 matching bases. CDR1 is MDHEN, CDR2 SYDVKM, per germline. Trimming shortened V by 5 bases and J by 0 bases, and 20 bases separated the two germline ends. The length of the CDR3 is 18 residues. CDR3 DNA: TGTGCCAGCAGTCTGAGACCTACAGGTTTGAGCTCCTACAATGAGCAGTTCTTC. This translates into CASSLRPTGLSSYNEQFF.

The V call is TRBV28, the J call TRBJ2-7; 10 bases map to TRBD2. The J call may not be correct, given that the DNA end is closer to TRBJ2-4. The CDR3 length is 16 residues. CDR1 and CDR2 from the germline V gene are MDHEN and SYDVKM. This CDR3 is CASSEAGGQGKNIQYF. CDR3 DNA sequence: TGTGCCAGCAGTGAAGCGGGGGGGCAGGGCAAAAACATTCAGTACTTC.

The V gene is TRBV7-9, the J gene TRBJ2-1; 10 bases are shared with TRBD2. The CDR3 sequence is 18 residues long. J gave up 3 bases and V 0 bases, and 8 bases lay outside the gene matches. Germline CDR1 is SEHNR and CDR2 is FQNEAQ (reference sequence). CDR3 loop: CASSLAHVTSGDYNEQFF. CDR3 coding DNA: TGTGCCAGCAGCTTAGCGCACGTAACTAGCGGGGACTACAATGAGCAGTTCTTC.

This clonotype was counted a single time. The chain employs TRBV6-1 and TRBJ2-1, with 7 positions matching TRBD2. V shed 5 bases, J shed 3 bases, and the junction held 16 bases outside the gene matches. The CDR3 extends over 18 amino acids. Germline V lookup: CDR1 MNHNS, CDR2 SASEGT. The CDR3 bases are TGTGCCAGCAGTCCCTGGGGGGGAGCCGGGTACAACTACAATGAGCAGTTCTTC. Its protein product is CASSPWGGAGYNYNEQFF.